Listed here are 25 T cell receptor beta chains from one sample, sequenced in a study of T cells in Graves' hyperthyroidism and ophthalmopathy. Amplification of TCR beta CDR3 regions used RNA as the template. HTBI primers were the set used in a first-round RT-PCR of the TCR CDR3. TCRdb passed the multiplex PCR reads through MiXCR, listing each CDR3 protein once. Here the sample spans approximately 600,000 distinct CDR3 sequences, less than 25% being singletons. The sample comprised blood. Source of these receptors: a man younger than 45 with Graves' ophthalmopathy.

The V and J genes are TRBV24-1 and TRBJ1-5; D ambiguous. Deletions cut 4 bases from V and 2 bases from J, with 14 bases between. Germline CDR1 and CDR2: KGHDR and SFDVKD. There are 16 residues in the CDR3. The chain's CDR3 is CATSEPPDGRNQPQHF. CDR3 DNA: TGTGCCACCAGTGAACCGCCCGACGGTCGCAATCAGCCCCAGCATTTT.

Of note for this clonotype: Being one base from a much bigger clone, this may be a read error. This rearrangement joins TRBV30 to TRBJ1-2, with D possibly TRBD1 on 5 matching bases. The CDR3 is 11 amino acids. Trimming removed 2 bases at V and 7 bases at J, with 8 bases between. CDR1 is GTSNPN and CDR2 is SVGIG in the germline V gene (reference sequence). This chain's CDR3 is CAWSPGAGYTF. The CDR3 DNA follows: TGTGCCTGGAGTCCCGGGGCTGGCTACACCTTC.

This clonotype occurred many times. This chain connects TRBV28 to TRBJ1-2; tentative D call: TRBD1 (5 bases). This CDR3 comprises 16 residues. Germline CDR1 MDHEN, CDR2 SYDVKM. V was pared by 4 bases and J by 8 bases, with 23 bases between. The CDR3 DNA sequence: TGTGCCAGCAGTTCGACTATGACAGATTTCTATGAGGGCTACACCTTC. Its translation is CASSSTMTDFYEGYTF.

CDR3 protein: CASSILAGMNNQPQHF. The CDR3 nucleotides are TGTGCCAGTAGTATCCTCGCCGGGATGAACAATCAGCCCCAGCATTTT. This chain joins TRBV19 and TRBJ1-5; D uncertain. The V and J ends lost 3 bases and 3 bases respectively, with 15 bases between them. CDR3 length equals 16 residues. Germline loops: CDR1 LNHDA, CDR2 SQIVND (reference sequence).

Worth noting for this clonotype: One base away lies a much larger clone, so this may be a sequencing read error. The V gene is TRBV28, the J gene TRBJ2-7; 9 nucleotides agree with TRBD1. Germline CDR1 and CDR2: MDHEN and SYDVKM. The CDR3 length is 14 residues. The V segment lost 6 bases and the J segment 2 bases; nucleotides outside the gene matches: 5. The CDR3 here is CASSDRGGPYEQYF. Here the CDR3 DNA reads TGTGCCAGCAGCGACAGGGGGGGCCCCTACGAGCAGTACTTC. The whole variable domain, remainder taken from reference TRBV28 and TRBJ2-7, is DVKVTQSSRYLVKRTGEKVFLECVQDMDHENMFWYRQDPGLGLRLIYFSYDVKMKEKGDIPEGYSVSREKKERFSLILESASTNQTSMYLCASSDRGGPYEQYFGPGTRLTVT.

The chain has TRBV7-2 and TRBJ2-7; D is ambiguous. V was shortened by 6 bases and J by 0 bases, with 9 bases between the two germline ends. The CDR3 spans 13 residues. Germline assignment: CDR1 SGHTA and CDR2 FQGNSA. CDR3 protein: CASRRSSSYEQYF. The DNA for the CDR3 is TGTGCCAGCAGAAGGTCTAGCTCCTACGAGCAGTACTTC.

This clonotype has a count of ten or more. The gene calls are TRBV7-9 and TRBJ2-3, with D possibly TRBD1 on 5 matching bases. This CDR3 is 12 amino acids long. V was shortened by 9 bases and J by 3 bases, with 10 bases between the two germline ends. Germline values: CDR1 SEHNR, CDR2 FQNEAQ (reference sequence). CDR3 DNA sequence: TGTGCCAGTGCTGCAGGGACAGATACGCAGTATTTT. Encoded protein: CASAAGTDTQYF. Variable domain in full (rest from reference TRBV7-9 and TRBJ2-3): DTGVSQNPRHKITKRGQNVTFRCDPISEHNRLYWYRQTLGQGPEFLTYFQNEAQLEKSRLLSDRFSAERPKGSFSTLEIQRTEQGDSAMYLCASAAGTDTQYFGPGTRLTVL.

This clonotype was counted a few times. The chain couples TRBV12-3 or TRBV12-4 to TRBJ1-6, with D uncertain. This CDR3 has 15 amino acids. Trimming cost V 5 bases and J 5 bases, with 13 bases left between them. The CDR3 DNA sequence: TGTGCCAGCAGTCTCACCCCGGCGCATAATTCACCCCTCCACTTT. It specifies CASSLTPAHNSPLHF.

The chain links TRBV3-1 to TRBJ2-6; D unresolved. CDR3 length: 14 residues. Trimming pared 0 bases from V and 12 bases from J, leaving 12 bases between. Germline assignment: CDR1 LGHDT and CDR2 YNNKEL (reference sequence). For the CDR3, the DNA is TGTGCCAGCAGCCAAGAAGTCAGGTATCGCGTCCTGACTTTC. Protein sequence: CASSQEVRYRVLTF.

The chain combines TRBV19 with TRBJ1-1; possible D gene TRBD1, 5 bases. This CDR3 contains 16 residues. The germline V and J ends were trimmed by 6 bases and 4 bases, with 21 bases remaining between them. Germline V CDR1 and CDR2: LNHDA, SQIVND (reference sequence). CDR3 sequence reads: CASSHSPGRRGTEAFF. DNA of the CDR3: TGTGCCAGTAGCCATTCCCCGGGACGGAGGGGCACTGAAGCTTTCTTT. The full variable domain, completed using reference TRBV19 and TRBJ1-1, is DGGITQSPKYLFRKEGQNVTLSCEQNLNHDAMYWYRQDPGQGLRLIYYSQIVNDFQKGDIAEGYSVSREKKESFPLTVTSAQKNPTAFYLCASSHSPGRRGTEAFFGQGTRLTVV.

This clonotype has just a few counts. This chain joins TRBV2 and TRBJ2-7; D possibly matches TRBD1 or TRBD2 (5 bases each). Germline assignment: CDR1 SNHLY and CDR2 FYNNEI. CDR3 length equals 15 residues. V lost 6 bases to trimming and J lost 5 bases, with 20 bases between them. The CDR3 protein is CASRPGTGPSDEQYF. CDR3 DNA: TGTGCCAGCAGGCCCGGGACCGGGCCCTCGGACGAGCAGTACTTC.

This clonotype showed up many times. The J gene is TRBJ1-2, the V gene TRBV30, with D possibly being TRBD1 (6 bases). The CDR3 loop spans 13 amino acids. V was shortened by 0 bases and J by 7 bases, with 12 bases between the two germline ends. Germline V gene sequence: CDR1 GTSNPN, CDR2 SVGIG (reference sequence). DNA of the CDR3: TGTGCCTGGAGTGTACTTCAGGGGTTTGGCTACACCTTC. Translating gives CAWSVLQGFGYTF.

Many counts were recorded for this clonotype. The V and J genes are TRBV28 and TRBJ2-7; 7 positions match TRBD1. The V gene's germline CDR1 is MDHEN and CDR2 SYDVKM. CDR3 length: 13 amino acids. Trimming cost V 10 bases and J 3 bases; bases outside gene matches: 9. The CDR3 spells CATARDRVYEQYF. The CDR3 nucleotides are TGTGCCACCGCCCGGGACAGAGTCTACGAGCAGTACTTC. The whole variable domain, remainder taken from reference TRBV28 and TRBJ2-7, is DVKVTQSSRYLVKRTGEKVFLECVQDMDHENMFWYRQDPGLGLRLIYFSYDVKMKEKGDIPEGYSVSREKKERFSLILESASTNQTSMYLCATARDRVYEQYFGPGTRLTVT.

This clonotype was detected only a few times. The CDR3 loop reads CASSLGTGVYGYTF. The CDR3 coding sequence is TGTGCCAGCAGCCTCGGGACAGGGGTCTATGGCTACACCTTC. This chain connects TRBV5-6 to TRBJ1-2, with 10 bases fitting TRBD1. There are 14 residues in the CDR3. Trimming removed 4 bases from V and 4 bases from J; junction bases left unmatched: 4. Germline V gene data show CDR1 as SGHDT and CDR2 as YYEEEE.

The rearrangement links TRBV11-2 to TRBJ2-2; D possibly corresponds to TRBD2 (7 bases). V lost 8 bases and J lost 1, with 11 bases in between. CDR1 is SGHAT and CDR2 is FQNNGV in the germline V gene. This CDR3 contains 14 residues. CDR3 DNA sequence: TGTGCCAGCCGGGGGGCCCTGAACACCGGGGAGCTGTTTTTT. It translates to CASRGALNTGELFF.

This clonotype occurred a few times. This rearrangement joins TRBV7-6 to TRBJ2-3; weak D call: TRBD2 (5 bases). This CDR3 is 15 amino acids long. Deletions cut 5 bases from V and 7 bases from J, with 19 bases between. Germline V gene data show CDR1 as SGHVS and CDR2 as FNYEAQ. DNA of the CDR3: TGTGCCAGCAGCCCGGGCGGGCCGGCTATGTATACGCAGTATTTT. Protein: CASSPGGPAMYTQYF.

This sequence joins TRBV4-3 and TRBJ2-7, with D perhaps TRBD2 (6 bases). The germline V and J ends were trimmed by 0 bases and 6 bases, with 15 bases remaining between them. Germline V lookup: CDR1 LGHNA, CDR2 YSLEER. The length of the CDR3 is 15 residues. DNA of the CDR3: TGCGCCAGCAGCCAAGAAGTAACAGTGGGGGGCGAGCAGTACTTC. Translating it yields CASSQEVTVGGEQYF.

V usage is TRBV29-1 and J usage is TRBJ2-3; 11 bases fit TRBD1. V dropped 4 bases and J dropped 3; count of bases not matched to a gene: 6. The CDR3 runs to 15 residues. Germline assignment: CDR1 SQVTM and CDR2 ANQGSEA. CDR3 coding DNA: TGCAGCGTTGCATCCGGGACAGGGGGAACAGATACGCAGTATTTT. Translated: CSVASGTGGTDTQYF.

This chain connects TRBV11-1 to TRBJ1-6, with D hard to call. Trimming removed 5 bases at V and 9 bases at J, with 17 bases between. The CDR3 has 15 residues. Germline CDR1 and CDR2: SGHAT and FQDESV (reference sequence). As DNA, the CDR3 is TGTGCCAGCAGCGAGGGCCTACTCCGCGGTTCACCCCTCCACTTT. Translating it yields CASSEGLLRGSPLHF.

The rearrangement uses TRBV4-3 and TRBJ2-2; possible D gene TRBD2, 6 bases. The germline gives CDR1 LGHNA, CDR2 YSLEER. The CDR3 is 15 amino acids. Trimming shortened V by 3 bases and J by 7 bases, and 15 bases separated the two germline ends. CDR3 loop: CASSHGGVYDGELFF. In DNA, the CDR3 is TGCGCCAGCAGCCACGGGGGAGTATACGACGGGGAGCTGTTTTTT.

This clonotype was observed a few times. V usage is TRBV12-5 and J usage is TRBJ1-4; tentative D call: TRBD1 (5 bases). The CDR3 length is 19 residues. V lost 5 bases and J 8 bases, leaving 30 bases between the germline ends. The germline gives CDR1 LGHNT, CDR2 FRNRAP. The CDR3 DNA follows: TGTGCTAGTGGTCCCGGGGGAGGGGATCACGATCTGGTGTCCGAAAAACTGTTTTTT. The encoded protein is CASGPGGGDHDLVSEKLFF.

The J gene is TRBJ2-5, the V gene TRBV28; 8 bases fit TRBD1. Germline loops: CDR1 MDHEN, CDR2 SYDVKM. This CDR3 contains 19 residues. Losses at the gene ends were 1 base for V and 2 bases for J; bases not matched to a gene: 15. CDR3: CASSLFAGSGRGRQETQYF. The CDR3 nucleotides are TGTGCCAGCAGTTTATTTGCGGGGTCGGGCAGGGGGCGGCAAGAGACCCAGTACTTC. Full variable domain (remainder filled in from reference TRBV28 and TRBJ2-5): DVKVTQSSRYLVKRTGEKVFLECVQDMDHENMFWYRQDPGLGLRLIYFSYDVKMKEKGDIPEGYSVSREKKERFSLILESASTNQTSMYLCASSLFAGSGRGRQETQYFGPGTRLLVL.

The gene calls are TRBV20-1 and TRBJ1-6, with TRBD1 as a possible D gene (6 bases). Looked up from germline, CDR1 is DFQATT and CDR2 is SNEGSKA (reference sequence). The CDR3 length is 17 residues. The V gene lost 5 bases and the J gene lost 10 bases, with 27 bases spanning the gap. CDR3 coding DNA: TGCAGTGCTCTAAGGGGGGGCCGGCAGGGGACGAAATCACCCCTCCACTTT. As protein: CSALRGGRQGTKSPLHF.

In its sample, this clonotype was seen many times. The chain carries TRBV11-2 and TRBJ2-7, with D unresolved. Germline V gives CDR1 SGHAT, CDR2 FQNNGV. V was trimmed by 4 bases and J by 1 base, leaving 11 bases between them. There are 14 residues in the CDR3. CDR3 sequence: CASSSRTYSYEQYF. Here the CDR3 DNA reads TGTGCCAGCAGCTCTAGGACCTATTCCTACGAGCAGTACTTC.

The table lists this clonotype with a few counts. V gene TRBV7-3 combines with J gene TRBJ2-3; D possibly corresponds to TRBD2 (6 bases). V lost 1 base, J lost 5 bases, and 7 bases lay in between. The length of the CDR3 is 13 residues. The germline V gene has CDR1 SGHTA and CDR2 FQGTGA. CDR3 sequence: CASSLRRGDTQYF. The DNA for the CDR3 is TGTGCCAGCAGCTTAAGGAGGGGAGATACGCAGTATTTT.